A selection of T cell receptor beta chains follows, all from one sample in a study of blood T cells in healthy people across ages. TCRdb reprocessed the 5' RACE reads with MiXCR, giving one entry per CDR3 protein. In the table there are roughly 1.5 million distinct CDR3 sequences, approximately 43% of which are singletons. The sample consisted of blood. Receptor source: a woman aged 18-30 years in good health. Each CDR3 is given with its conserved first and last residue. Fields, in order: D gene, J gene, clone size, V gene, CDR3 protein, CDR3 DNA. The D gene is left open where the match is weak. For some rows the clone size is stated as once, few or many, or as a class when expanded; others skip it.

d_call: NA
j_call: TRBJ2-7
clone_size: NA
v_call: TRBV6-2/TRBV6-3
cdr3_aa: CASSRDPSYEQYF
cdr3_nt: TGTGCCAGCAGTCGGGACCCCTCCTACGAGCAGTACTTC

d_call: NA
j_call: TRBJ2-1
clone_size: few
v_call: TRBV7-7
cdr3_aa: CASSLAKGPPAGYNEQFF
cdr3_nt: TGTGCTAGCAGCTTAGCGAAAGGACCGCCGGCTGGCTACAATGAGCAGTTCTTC

d_call: NA
j_call: TRBJ2-7
clone_size: few
v_call: TRBV5-1
cdr3_aa: CASSLFYIPDSYEQYF
cdr3_nt: TGCGCCAGCAGCTTGTTTTACATCCCGGACTCCTACGAGCAGTACTTC

d_call: TRBD1
j_call: TRBJ1-2
clone_size: NA
v_call: TRBV7-2
cdr3_aa: CASTLTSGTASYGYTF
cdr3_nt: TGTGCCAGCACTCTTACTTCCGGGACAGCGAGTTATGGCTACACCTTC

d_call: TRBD1
j_call: TRBJ1-1
clone_size: NA
v_call: TRBV6-6
cdr3_aa: CASSYWTGRNTEAFF
cdr3_nt: TGTGCCAGCAGTTACTGGACAGGGCGGAACACTGAAGCTTTCTTT

d_call: TRBD2
j_call: TRBJ2-1
clone_size: few
v_call: TRBV20-1
cdr3_aa: CSAHVPSGYNEQFF
cdr3_nt: TGCAGTGCGCACGTCCCTAGCGGATACAATGAGCAGTTCTTC

d_call: TRBD1
j_call: TRBJ1-1
clone_size: NA
v_call: TRBV5-1
cdr3_aa: CASSGGTVRNTKAFF
cdr3_nt: TGCGCCAGCAGCGGGGGGACAGTCCGGAACACGAAAGCTTTCTTT

d_call: NA
j_call: TRBJ1-4
clone_size: NA
v_call: TRBV7-9
cdr3_aa: CASSPQQGEKLFF
cdr3_nt: TGTGCCAGCAGCCCCCAACAGGGTGAAAAACTGTTTTTT

d_call: NA
j_call: TRBJ2-5
clone_size: few
v_call: TRBV20-1
cdr3_aa: CSATTVEAGLETQYF
cdr3_nt: TGCAGTGCTACGACAGTAGAGGCCGGTCTAGAGACCCAGTACTTC

d_call: TRBD2
j_call: TRBJ2-7
clone_size: NA
v_call: TRBV9
cdr3_aa: CASSPPAGVAYNEQYF
cdr3_nt: TGTGCCAGCAGCCCCCCTGCGGGAGTAGCCTACAATGAGCAGTACTTC

d_call: TRBD1
j_call: TRBJ1-1
clone_size: NA
v_call: TRBV11-2
cdr3_aa: CASSYVTGGQTEAFF
cdr3_nt: TGTGCCAGCAGCTACGTGACAGGGGGCCAGACTGAAGCTTTCTTT

d_call: TRBD2
j_call: TRBJ2-7
clone_size: NA
v_call: TRBV20-1
cdr3_aa: CSARSLAGLSYEQYF
cdr3_nt: TGCAGTGCTAGATCCCTAGCGGGCCTCTCCTACGAGCAGTACTTC

d_call: TRBD2
j_call: TRBJ2-1
clone_size: NA
v_call: TRBV12-5
cdr3_aa: CASASSPAGSYNEQFF
cdr3_nt: TGTGCTAGTGCCTCCTCCCCAGCGGGGTCCTACAATGAGCAGTTCTTC

d_call: NA
j_call: TRBJ2-3
clone_size: NA
v_call: TRBV5-1
cdr3_aa: CASAAMGHVPGTDTQYF
cdr3_nt: TGCGCCAGCGCTGCGATGGGGCACGTTCCTGGCACAGATACGCAGTATTTT

d_call: NA
j_call: TRBJ1-2
clone_size: many
v_call: TRBV29-1
cdr3_aa: CSVTRGPQRGGYTF
cdr3_nt: TGCAGCGTCACACGGGGCCCGCAGAGGGGTGGCTACACCTTC

d_call: NA
j_call: TRBJ2-1
clone_size: NA
v_call: TRBV9
cdr3_aa: CASSARQLGNEQFF
cdr3_nt: TGTGCCAGCAGCGCGCGACAGCTGGGGAATGAGCAGTTCTTC

d_call: TRBD2
j_call: TRBJ2-5
clone_size: few
v_call: TRBV10-3
cdr3_aa: CAISVASGDPQETQYF
cdr3_nt: TGTGCCATCAGTGTGGCTAGCGGGGACCCACAAGAGACCCAGTACTTC

d_call: NA
j_call: TRBJ2-2
clone_size: NA
v_call: TRBV11-2
cdr3_aa: CASSYSRDVTGELFF
cdr3_nt: TGTGCCAGCAGCTATTCCCGAGACGTCACCGGGGAGCTGTTTTTT

d_call: NA
j_call: TRBJ2-7
clone_size: NA
v_call: TRBV7-2
cdr3_aa: CASSPGSAAYNEQYF
cdr3_nt: TGTGCCAGCAGTCCAGGTAGCGCAGCCTACAATGAGCAGTACTTC

d_call: NA
j_call: TRBJ2-3
clone_size: few
v_call: TRBV5-1
cdr3_aa: CASSFYTDSSTDTQYF
cdr3_nt: TGCGCCAGCAGCTTTTACACCGACTCTAGCACAGATACGCAGTATTTT

d_call: NA
j_call: TRBJ2-3
clone_size: few
v_call: TRBV7-9
cdr3_aa: CASSTSHSTDTQYF
cdr3_nt: TGTGCCAGCAGCACTAGTCACAGCACGGATACGCAGTATTTT

d_call: NA
j_call: TRBJ1-4
clone_size: few
v_call: TRBV7-8
cdr3_aa: CASSFPRGNTEVGKLFF
cdr3_nt: TGTGCCAGCAGCTTCCCCCGGGGCAACACAGAAGTTGGAAAACTGTTTTTT

d_call: NA
j_call: TRBJ2-3
clone_size: NA
v_call: TRBV6-6
cdr3_aa: CASSLPTGGENTQYF
cdr3_nt: TGTGCCAGCAGTTTGCCGACAGGCGGAGAAAATACGCAGTATTTT

d_call: NA
j_call: TRBJ1-1
clone_size: NA
v_call: TRBV6-5
cdr3_aa: CASILGAGRNTEAFF
cdr3_nt: TGTGCCAGCATTCTCGGGGCGGGGCGGAACACTGAAGCTTTCTTT

d_call: NA
j_call: TRBJ2-3
clone_size: few
v_call: TRBV7-2
cdr3_aa: CASSLRMADTQYF
cdr3_nt: TGTGCCAGCAGCCTGCGAATGGCAGATACGCAGTATTTT

d_call: TRBD1
j_call: TRBJ1-1
clone_size: NA
v_call: TRBV11-2
cdr3_aa: CASSLRTGVGRAFF
cdr3_nt: TGTGCCAGCAGCTTGAGGACAGGGGTGGGTCGGGCTTTCTTT

d_call: NA
j_call: TRBJ2-5
clone_size: NA
v_call: TRBV6-1
cdr3_aa: CASRRPPPQETQYF
cdr3_nt: TGTGCCAGCCGACGTCCTCCGCCCCAAGAGACCCAGTACTTC

d_call: TRBD2
j_call: TRBJ2-7
clone_size: NA
v_call: TRBV20-1
cdr3_aa: CSARLAGGPNYEQYF
cdr3_nt: TGCAGTGCTAGACTAGCGGGAGGGCCGAACTACGAGCAGTACTTC

d_call: NA
j_call: TRBJ2-7
clone_size: NA
v_call: TRBV5-1
cdr3_aa: CASSLGPGYEQYF
cdr3_nt: TGTGCCAGCAGTTTAGGTCCGGGCTACGAGCAGTACTTC

d_call: NA
j_call: TRBJ1-1
clone_size: many
v_call: TRBV12-3/TRBV12-4
cdr3_aa: CASSLGRTNTEAFF
cdr3_nt: TGTGCCAGCAGCCTAGGACGTACGAACACTGAAGCTTTCTTT

d_call: NA
j_call: TRBJ2-3
clone_size: NA
v_call: TRBV27
cdr3_aa: CASRSISSTDTQYF
cdr3_nt: TGTGCCAGTCGCAGTATCTCCAGCACAGATACGCAGTATTTT